This TCR beta chain emerged from a study of blood T cell repertoires in COVID-19. The overall study: T cells, B-cell-depleted T cells, or PBMCs supplied cDNA or gDNA.

Germline V gene sequence: CDR1 SQVTM, CDR2 ANQGSEA. V was cut by 4 bases and J by 1 base, with 8 bases left in between. The CDR3 sequence is 13 residues long. In the authors' methods: Cell counts per sample came from amplifying reference gene primers. Produced via immunoSEQ multiplex PCR; TCRdb's table is partial and in-frame only. V and J calls and clone size are as listed in that table; D and trimming were resolved from the DNA. The sample gives 150,000 to 200,000 clones, around four fifths of which show up once; less than 4.5% is in the top ten. Participant age was roughly 18 to 100 years, and participants resided in 24 US areas. Allocation to cohorts depended on clinical history reported by the participants.

The TCR was taken from a woman in her 50s in a cohort exposed to, infected with or recovered from COVID-19 (not recorded which). The sequenced sample consisted of PBMCs or T cells enriched from blood (not recorded which). This sequence joins TRBV29-1 and TRBJ1-3, with D maybe TRBD1 (5 bases). The CDR3 here is CSVGDSSGNTIYF. In DNA, the CDR3 is TGCAGCGTTGGAGACAGTTCTGGAAACACCATATATTTT.